A selection of T cell receptor beta chains follows, all from one sample in a study of T cells in Graves' hyperthyroidism and ophthalmopathy. TCRdb itself ran the multiplex PCR reads through MiXCR, one entry per CDR3 protein. The profile covers hundreds of thousands of distinct CDR3 sequences, with 19% appearing a single time and 3% to 4% taken by the ten largest. The sequenced material came from blood. All receptors derive from a woman under 30 with Graves' hyperthyroidism. The CDR3 runs from the conserved cysteine through the conserved F or W. Each record gives: J gene, D gene, clone size, V gene, CDR3 DNA, CDR3 protein. A D gene is named only where the DNA matches it firmly. Clone size is stated in some rows and not others, as once, few, many or a class when expanded.

>TRBJ1-2|TRBD1|once|TRBV6-1
TGTGCCAGCAGAGCAACAGGGGGCGGAGGCTATGGCTACACCTTC
CASRATGGGGYGYTF
>TRBJ2-7|.|many|TRBV3-1
TGTGCCAGCAGCCAAGATCAGGGTTCCTACGAGCAGTACTTC
CASSQDQGSYEQYF
>TRBJ2-7|.|.|TRBV6-5
TGTGCCAGCAGTTATTTTCGGGAGAAGGACGAGCAGTACTTC
CASSYFREKDEQYF
>TRBJ1-3|.|many|TRBV6-2/TRBV6-3
TGTGCCAGCAGGACCGATCAGGGGCCTGGAAACACCATATATTTT
CASRTDQGPGNTIYF
>TRBJ1-1|TRBD1|many|TRBV12-3/TRBV12-4
TGTGCCAGCAGCCCGGACAGGGGTAGTAGTGAAGCTTTCTTT
CASSPDRGSSEAFF
>TRBJ1-2|.|few|TRBV9
TGTGCCAGCAGCGTGGGGACCCAGGGACTCTATGGCTACACCTTC
CASSVGTQGLYGYTF
>TRBJ2-5|.|.|TRBV9
TGTGCCAGCAGCTCGGCGGGGCTGTACCAAGAGACCCAGTACTTC
CASSSAGLYQETQYF
>TRBJ2-2|.|many|TRBV20-1
TGCAGTGCTAGAAGGAGAGCGAACACCGGGGAGCTGTTTTTT
CSARRRANTGELFF
>TRBJ1-3|.|many|TRBV10-2
TGCGCCAGCAGTGCCGGGTACCCTGGAAACACCATATATTTT
CASSAGYPGNTIYF
>TRBJ1-5|.|many|TRBV6-1
TGTGCCTTAAGCGGACAGTTAGACGGTCAGCCCCAGCATTTT
CALSGQLDGQPQHF
>TRBJ2-2|.|few|TRBV5-6
TGTGCCAGCAGCAGATGGGAGGAAGACAGGGTAGGAACCGGGGAGCTGTTTTTT
CASSRWEEDRVGTGELFF
>TRBJ2-5|.|many|TRBV3-1
TGTGCCAGCAGCCAAGGATCGAGTGGTGACATCCAGACCCAGTACTTC
CASSQGSSGDIQTQYF
>TRBJ2-2|.|many|TRBV20-1
TGCAGTGCCAGTAGAACGGGGGCGAACACCGGGGAGCTGTTTTTT
CSASRTGANTGELFF
>TRBJ2-7|TRBD1|many|TRBV3-1
TGTGCCAGCAGCCAAAGGGACAGGGGTCCCTCCGAGCAGTACTTC
CASSQRDRGPSEQYF
>TRBJ2-5|TRBD1|many|TRBV12-3/TRBV12-4
TGTGCCAGCAGTTGGACAGGGGCCGAGACCCAGTACTTC
CASSWTGAETQYF
>TRBJ2-7|TRBD2|many|TRBV12-3/TRBV12-4
TGTGCCAGCAGCCACTCCGGGAGGGAGCAGTACTTC
CASSHSGREQYF
>TRBJ2-7|.|many|TRBV5-1
TGCGCCAGCAGCTTGGGGACTTCGAACGAGCAGTACTTC
CASSLGTSNEQYF
>TRBJ2-7|.|many|TRBV6-5
TGTGCCAGCAGTTTACAGGGTCGGGCCTCCTACGAGCAGTACTTC
CASSLQGRASYEQYF
>TRBJ2-7|TRBD1|many|TRBV11-1
TGTGCCAGCAGCTTAGGGGACAGGGGCACTCGTTACGAGCAGTACTTC
CASSLGDRGTRYEQYF
>TRBJ1-1|.|many|TRBV6-5
TGTGCCAGCAGTTACCAATCGACAGCGAACACTGAAGCTTTCTTT
CASSYQSTANTEAFF
>TRBJ2-2|.|many|TRBV10-1
TGCGCCAGCAGCGGCCCCCTCGGGACGTCGAACACCGGGGAGCTGTTTTTT
CASSGPLGTSNTGELFF
>TRBJ2-5|.|many|TRBV6-1
TGTGCCAGCAGTGAAGAGGTCTCGTCGGGCGAGACCCAGTACTTC
CASSEEVSSGETQYF
>TRBJ1-5|.|many|TRBV7-2
TGTGCCAGCTCCAGACGCAATCAGCCCCAGCATTTT
CASSRRNQPQHF
>TRBJ2-5|.|many|TRBV2
TGTGCCAGCGGACAAGAGACCCAGTACTTC
CASGQETQYF